These 30 T cell receptor beta chains came from one sample sequenced in a study of cytomegalovirus exposure and HLA in healthy donors. Primers included in the PCR were 60 Vbeta and 13 Jbeta primers. The repertoire was sequenced with immunoSEQ multiplex PCR; TCRdb's copy has only in-frame clones and lacks some. The sample has about 190,000 clones, 80% seen once; the top ten hold about 0.64%. The sequenced sample consisted of PBMCs. Every receptor here comes from a boy younger than 18 in good health and CMV-seronegative.

J is TRBJ1-1 and V is TRBV5-1; TRBD1 matches at 7 bases. After removal of 4 bases from V and 1 base from J, the junction contained 10 bases not matched to a gene. Germline CDR1 and CDR2: SGHRS and YFSETQ. The CDR3 runs to 16 residues. The CDR3 DNA sequence: TGCGCCAGCAGCACGGGCGCGTCAGGGGGGAACACTGAAGCTTTCTTT. Protein sequence: CASSTGASGGNTEAFF.

This clone turned up a few times. The sample carries other DNA sequences with the same CDR3. The genes are TRBV5-4 and TRBJ1-5, with unresolved D. Germline V lookup: CDR1 SGHNT, CDR2 YYREEE (reference sequence). The CDR3 runs to 12 residues. Trimming removed 4 bases at V and 4 bases at J, with 6 bases between. CDR3 DNA: TGTGCCAGCAGCCTACCTAATCAGCCCCAGCATTTT. Its translation: CASSLPNQPQHF.

The chain uses TRBV5-5 and TRBJ2-7, with 9 bases lining up with TRBD2. V shed 2 bases, J shed 3 bases, and the junction held 9 bases outside the gene matches. The CDR3 consists of 16 residues. Germline-derived CDR1 and CDR2 are SGHKS and YYEKEE (reference sequence). CDR3 protein: CASSFGAGLANYEQYF. CDR3 in DNA: TGTGCCAGCAGCTTCGGCGCAGGACTAGCGAACTACGAGCAGTACTTC.

The V and J genes are TRBV6-6 and TRBJ1-3; 8 bases map to TRBD1. The V segment lost 6 bases and the J segment 0 bases; nucleotides outside the gene matches: 4. CDR1 is MNHNY, CDR2 SVGAGI, per germline (reference sequence). CDR3 length equals 15 residues. CDR3 sequence reads: CASSQGADSGNTIYF. CDR3 bases: TGTGCCAGCAGCCAGGGGGCAGACTCTGGAAACACCATATATTTT.

This chain uses TRBV30 with TRBJ2-1; 7 nucleotides align to TRBD2. The V gene's germline CDR1 is GTSNPN and CDR2 SVGIG (reference sequence). With 4 bases clipped from V and 0 bases from J, the junction kept 6 bases outside the gene matches. The CDR3 runs 15 residues. CDR3 residues: CAWKGGSFSYNEQFF. The CDR3 DNA follows: TGTGCCTGGAAAGGCGGGAGCTTCTCCTACAATGAGCAGTTCTTC.

The genes are TRBV29-1 and TRBJ1-1; the D gene is possibly TRBD1 (6 bases). Trimming removed 3 bases at V and 4 bases at J, with 12 bases between. The germline gives CDR1 SQVTM, CDR2 ANQGSEA. This CDR3 has 13 residues. In DNA form, the CDR3 reads TGCAGCGTTGATAAAGGGGGTGGCACTGAAGCTTTCTTT. Protein: CSVDKGGGTEAFF.

The chain couples TRBV7-3 to TRBJ2-1, with 8 bases identical to TRBD1. The length of the CDR3 is 15 residues. J gave up 4 bases and V 0 bases, and 2 bases lay outside the gene matches. Germline V gene sequence: CDR1 SGHTA, CDR2 FQGTGA. DNA of the CDR3: TGTGCCAGCAGCTTAACACAGGGGGGATACAATGAGCAGTTCTTC. Protein product: CASSLTQGGYNEQFF.

The CDR3 reads CASSPGTGTGNTIYF. The DNA for the CDR3 is TGCGCCAGCAGCCCCGGGACAGGGACTGGAAACACCATATATTTT. V usage is TRBV5-1 and J usage is TRBJ1-3; 9 bases align to TRBD1. V trimming: 4 bases; J trimming: 2 bases; junction bases outside the gene matches: 4. CDR1 and CDR2 (germline): SGHRS, YFSETQ. This CDR3 comprises 15 residues.

In DNA form, the CDR3 reads TGTGCCAGCAGCGAGTACAGCCCCCCGGGGAATGAGCAGTTCTTC. Encoded protein: CASSEYSPPGNEQFF. This chain links TRBV9 with TRBJ2-1, with D perhaps TRBD2 (5 bases). This CDR3 has 15 amino acids. The ends were cut back, 3 bases at V and 7 bases at J, with 17 bases in the middle. The germline gives CDR1 SGDLS, CDR2 YYNGEE. Combining the CDR3 with reference TRBV9 and TRBJ2-1 gives the whole variable domain DSGVTQTPKHLITATGQRVTLRCSPRSGDLSVYWYQQSLDQGLQFLIQYYNGEERAKGNILERFSAQQFPDLHSELNLSSLELGDSALYFCASSEYSPPGNEQFFGPGTRLTVL.

The V gene is TRBV11-3, the J gene TRBJ2-3; 12 nucleotides agree with TRBD2. The junction had 2 bases not matched to a gene; V was cut back by 0 bases and J by 1 base. This CDR3 spans 17 amino acids. CDR1 is SGHNT and CDR2 is YENEEA in the germline V gene. CDR3 bases: TGTGCCAGCAGCTTAGATCGACTAGCGGGAGGCACAGATACGCAGTATTTT. Amino acid sequence: CASSLDRLAGGTDTQYF.

The chain joins TRBV15 to TRBJ2-5; no definite D call. The V gene lost 4 bases and the J gene lost 0 bases, with 6 bases spanning the gap. The CDR3 runs 13 residues. Germline lookup yields CDR1 LNHNV and CDR2 YYDKDF (reference sequence). The CDR3 DNA reads as TGTGCCACCAGCAATGGCAACCAAGAGACCCAGTACTTC. It yields the protein CATSNGNQETQYF.

CDR3 sequence: CASSQGYSNQPQHF. The CDR3 bases are TGTGCCAGCAGTCAGGGGTATAGCAATCAGCCCCAGCATTTT. The chain couples TRBV6-1 to TRBJ1-5; maybe TRBD1 (6 bases). This CDR3 spans 14 amino acids. V was pared by 5 bases and J by 0 bases, with 8 bases between. Germline assignment: CDR1 MNHNS and CDR2 SASEGT.

V usage is TRBV27 and J usage is TRBJ1-2; TRBD1 is a possible D gene (6 bases). CDR3 size: 18 residues. Trimming removed 6 bases from V and 0 bases from J, with 23 bases in between. Germline V CDR1 and CDR2: MNHEY, SMNVEV (reference sequence). The CDR3 region has the DNA TGTGCCAGCAGCTACCGTGGGGGCAGCGTAGTAGCTAACTATGGCTACACCTTC. This translates into CASSYRGGSVVANYGYTF.

This clone has only a few counts. The chain employs TRBV10-3 and TRBJ2-2, with a weak D call TRBD1 (5 bases). CDR3 length: 12 amino acids. The germline gives CDR1 ENHRY, CDR2 SYGVKD. Trimming left V 8 bases short and J 3 bases short, with 7 bases between. DNA for the CDR3: TGTGCCATCTCGACAGACACCGGGGAGCTGTTTTTT. Translation: CAISTDTGELFF.

Here the CDR3 reads CASSDWTGAGYGYTF. As DNA, the CDR3 is TGTGCCAGTAGCGATTGGACAGGGGCCGGCTATGGCTACACCTTC. The V and J genes are TRBV19 and TRBJ1-2, with 9 bases matching TRBD1. The V gene end was trimmed by 6 bases and the J gene end by 4 bases; junction bases not matched to a gene: 9. CDR3 length: 15 residues. Looked up from germline, CDR1 is LNHDA and CDR2 is SQIVND (reference sequence).

The chain recombines TRBV4-1 with TRBJ1-1; TRBD1 might be the D (5 bases). Deletions cut 0 bases from V and 0 bases from J, with 11 bases between. Germline assignment: CDR1 MGHRA and CDR2 YSYEKL. CDR3 size: 16 residues. The CDR3 protein is CASSQDYPGVNTEAFF. The CDR3 DNA reads TGCGCCAGCAGCCAAGATTACCCGGGGGTGAACACTGAAGCTTTCTTT.

This CDR3 reads CANSPGGGHTEAFF. The CDR3 DNA reads TGTGCCAACTCTCCCGGGGGGGGCCACACTGAAGCTTTCTTT. The gene calls are TRBV6-6 and TRBJ1-1, with D tentatively TRBD1 (6 bases). V was clipped by 10 bases and J by 3 bases, with 18 bases between them. Germline CDR1 and CDR2: MNHNY and SVGAGI (reference sequence). The CDR3 contains 14 residues.

The sample holds a few counts of this clone. The chain has TRBV10-1 and TRBJ1-3; TRBD1 is a possible D gene (5 bases). Germline values: CDR1 WNHNN, CDR2 SYGVQD (reference sequence). Deletions cut 3 bases from V and 2 bases from J, with 14 bases between. CDR3 length: 16 residues. The DNA for the CDR3 is TGCGCCAGCAGTGAAGGGGCCGTAGAAACTGGAAACACCATATATTTT. Its translation: CASSEGAVETGNTIYF.

The genes are TRBV27 and TRBJ2-5, with TRBD2 identical over 7 bases. This CDR3 spans 14 amino acids. V shed 5 bases, J shed 1 base, and the junction held 4 bases outside the gene matches. Germline assignment: CDR1 MNHEY and CDR2 SMNVEV (reference sequence). CDR3 residues: CASSPAGIQETQYF. DNA for the CDR3: TGTGCCAGCAGTCCAGCGGGGATCCAAGAGACCCAGTACTTC.

V gene TRBV5-4 combines with J gene TRBJ1-4, with 8 bases lining up with TRBD1. Germline V gene data show CDR1 as SGHNT and CDR2 as YYREEE (reference sequence). There are 14 residues in the CDR3. V trimming: 4 bases; J trimming: 4 bases; junction bases outside the gene matches: 3. The CDR3 reads CASSHDRGNEKLFF. Written as DNA, the CDR3 is TGTGCCAGCAGCCATGACAGGGGTAATGAAAAACTGTTTTTT.

The chain uses TRBV7-6 and TRBJ2-1; 13 bases align to TRBD2. The trim removed 6 bases at V and 6 bases at J, leaving 5 bases unmatched. Germline lookup yields CDR1 SGHVS and CDR2 FNYEAQ. The CDR3 has 15 amino acids. The CDR3 DNA reads TGTGCCAGCAGTCGGACTAGCGGGAGAGGCAATGAGCAGTTCTTC. Protein: CASSRTSGRGNEQFF. The full variable domain, completed using reference TRBV7-6 and TRBJ2-1, is GAGVSQSPRYKVTKRGQDVALRCDPISGHVSLYWYRQALGQGPEFLTYFNYEAQQDKSGLPNDRFSAERPEGSISTLTIQRTEQRDSAMYRCASSRTSGRGNEQFFGPGTRLTVL.

The rearrangement links TRBV4-3 to TRBJ2-1, with TRBD2 matching 11 bases. V shed 4 bases, J shed 5 bases, and the junction held 1 base outside the gene matches. The CDR3 length is 14 residues. Germline CDR1 reads LGHNA; CDR2 reads YSLEER. The CDR3 is CASSRGLADNEQFF. As DNA, the CDR3 is TGCGCCAGCAGCCGGGGACTAGCGGACAATGAGCAGTTCTTC.

This clone was seen more than once but under ten times. V gene TRBV2 combines with J gene TRBJ2-7, with 10 bases identical to TRBD2. The J segment lost 5 bases and the V segment lost 3 bases, leaving 7 bases of the junction unmatched. Germline V gene data show CDR1 as SNHLY and CDR2 as FYNNEI. This CDR3 is built from 15 residues. In DNA form, the CDR3 reads TGTGCCAGCAGTGACCTAAGCGGGAGGGCCCACGAGCAGTACTTC. Protein: CASSDLSGRAHEQYF.

The chain recombines TRBV20-1 with TRBJ1-1; D is unclear. V lost 1 base and J 5 bases, leaving 5 bases between the germline ends. CDR3 length: 11 residues. CDR1 and CDR2 (germline): DFQATT, SNEGSKA (reference sequence). DNA for the CDR3: TGCAGTGCTAGAGCTTTTACTGAAGCTTTCTTT. Residues: CSARAFTEAFF.

The rearrangement joins TRBV6-1 to TRBJ1-4, with TRBD1 identical over 7 bases. V dropped 1 base and J dropped 8; count of bases not matched to a gene: 7. Germline lookup yields CDR1 MNHNS and CDR2 SASEGT. This CDR3 is built from 15 residues. CDR3 region: CASSEDGRGEEKLFF. DNA for the CDR3: TGTGCCAGCAGTGAAGACGGCAGGGGGGAAGAAAAACTGTTTTTT.

The rearrangement links TRBV5-6 to TRBJ2-5; TRBD2 is a possible D gene (5 bases). V lost 0 bases to trimming and J lost 3 bases, with 12 bases between them. The CDR3 length is 15 residues. CDR1 is SGHDT and CDR2 is YYEEEE in the germline V gene. The CDR3 reads CASSLVRTGEETQYF. The CDR3 nucleotides are TGTGCCAGCAGCTTGGTACGGACCGGGGAAGAGACCCAGTACTTC.

The rearrangement joins TRBV6-1 to TRBJ2-2; TRBD2 agrees at 7 bases. Per the germline V gene, CDR1 is MNHNS and CDR2 is SASEGT. The CDR3 runs to 14 residues. V shed 6 bases and J 3 bases; nucleotides not matched to a gene: 4. CDR3 in DNA: TGTGCCAGCAGAGCGGGGTTGTACACCGGGGAGCTGTTTTTT. Protein sequence: CASRAGLYTGELFF.

The rearrangement links TRBV30 to TRBJ1-1, with 7 bases aligning to TRBD1. Germline values: CDR1 GTSNPN, CDR2 SVGIG (reference sequence). The CDR3 consists of 14 residues. Trimming removed 4 bases from V and 0 bases from J; junction bases left unmatched: 5. DNA for the CDR3: TGTGCCTGGAATAGAGACAGGGTGAACACTGAAGCTTTCTTT. Protein sequence: CAWNRDRVNTEAFF.

The genes are TRBV25-1 and TRBJ2-1; 9 bases are a match to TRBD1. The CDR3 extends over 16 amino acids. The V and J ends lost 4 bases and 8 bases, in that order; junction bases with no gene match: 12. CDR1 MGHDK and CDR2 SYGVNS come from the germline V gene. CDR3 protein: CASSGSTGTGLDEQFF. The CDR3 nucleotides are TGTGCCAGCAGTGGGTCTACCGGGACAGGGCTCGATGAGCAGTTCTTC. Variable domain in full (rest from reference TRBV25-1 and TRBJ2-1): EADIYQTPRYLVIGTGKKITLECSQTMGHDKMYWYQQDPGMELHLIHYSYGVNSTEKGDLSSESTVSRIRTEHFPLTLESARPSHTSQYLCASSGSTGTGLDEQFFGPGTRLTVL.

The rearrangement joins TRBV10-3 to TRBJ1-2, with 7 bases aligning to TRBD1. V shed 3 bases and J 4 bases; nucleotides not matched to a gene: 8. The germline CDR1 and CDR2 sequences are ENHRY and SYGVKD. This CDR3 comprises 15 residues. CDR3 protein: CAISDPDRASYGYTF. Written as DNA, the CDR3 is TGTGCCATCAGTGATCCTGACAGGGCCTCCTATGGCTACACCTTC.